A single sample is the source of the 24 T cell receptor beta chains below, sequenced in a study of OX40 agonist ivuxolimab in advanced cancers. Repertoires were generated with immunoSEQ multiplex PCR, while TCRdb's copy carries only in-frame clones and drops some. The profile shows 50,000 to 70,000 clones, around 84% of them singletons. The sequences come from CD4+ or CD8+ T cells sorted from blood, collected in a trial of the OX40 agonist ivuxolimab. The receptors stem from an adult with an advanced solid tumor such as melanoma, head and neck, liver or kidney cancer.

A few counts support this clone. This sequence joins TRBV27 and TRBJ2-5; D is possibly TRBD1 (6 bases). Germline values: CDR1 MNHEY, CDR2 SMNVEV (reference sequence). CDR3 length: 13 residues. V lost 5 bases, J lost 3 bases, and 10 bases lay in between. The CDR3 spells CASSPWTEETQYF. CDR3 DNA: TGTGCCAGCAGTCCCTGGACAGAAGAGACCCAGTACTTC.

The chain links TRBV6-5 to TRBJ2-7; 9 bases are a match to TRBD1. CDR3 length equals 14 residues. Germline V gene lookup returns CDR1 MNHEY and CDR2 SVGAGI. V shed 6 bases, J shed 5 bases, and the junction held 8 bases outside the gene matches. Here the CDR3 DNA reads TGTGCCAGCAGGAAAACAGGGGGCTTTGACGAGCAGTACTTC. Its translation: CASRKTGGFDEQYF.

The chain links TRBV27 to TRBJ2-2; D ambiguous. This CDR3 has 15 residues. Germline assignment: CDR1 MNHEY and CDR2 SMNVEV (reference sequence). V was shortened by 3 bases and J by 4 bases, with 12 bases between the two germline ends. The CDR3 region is CASSFRRGSTGELFF. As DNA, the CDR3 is TGTGCCAGCAGTTTTCGTCGAGGAAGCACCGGGGAGCTGTTTTTT.

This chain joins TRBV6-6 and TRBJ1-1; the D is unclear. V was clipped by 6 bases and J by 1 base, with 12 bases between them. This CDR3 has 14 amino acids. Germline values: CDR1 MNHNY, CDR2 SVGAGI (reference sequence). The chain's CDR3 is CASSRMWGNTEAFF. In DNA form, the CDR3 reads TGTGCCAGCAGCCGGATGTGGGGGAACACTGAAGCTTTCTTT.

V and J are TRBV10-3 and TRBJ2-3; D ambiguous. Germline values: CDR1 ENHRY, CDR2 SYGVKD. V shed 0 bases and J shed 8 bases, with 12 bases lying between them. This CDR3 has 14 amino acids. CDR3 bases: TGTGCCATCAGTGAGTCGAAGGAGACACGTACGCAGTATTTT. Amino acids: CAISESKETRTQYF.

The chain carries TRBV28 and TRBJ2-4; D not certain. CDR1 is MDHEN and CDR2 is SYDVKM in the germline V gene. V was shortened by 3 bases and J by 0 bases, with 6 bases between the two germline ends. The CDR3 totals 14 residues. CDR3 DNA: TGTGCCAGCAGTTTGTATGGAGCCAAAAACATTCAGTACTTC. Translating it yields CASSLYGAKNIQYF. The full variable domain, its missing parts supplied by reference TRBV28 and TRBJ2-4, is DVKVTQSSRYLVKRTGEKVFLECVQDMDHENMFWYRQDPGLGLRLIYFSYDVKMKEKGDIPEGYSVSREKKERFSLILESASTNQTSMYLCASSLYGAKNIQYFGAGTRLSVL.

The CDR3 reads CASSGGSSYEQYF. CDR3 in DNA: TGTGCCAGTAGTGGCGGGAGCTCCTACGAGCAGTACTTC. The rearrangement uses TRBV19 and TRBJ2-7, with 7 bases matching TRBD2. This CDR3 contains 13 residues. Germline V CDR1 and CDR2: LNHDA, SQIVND (reference sequence). With 5 bases clipped from V and 0 bases from J, the junction kept 1 base outside the gene matches.

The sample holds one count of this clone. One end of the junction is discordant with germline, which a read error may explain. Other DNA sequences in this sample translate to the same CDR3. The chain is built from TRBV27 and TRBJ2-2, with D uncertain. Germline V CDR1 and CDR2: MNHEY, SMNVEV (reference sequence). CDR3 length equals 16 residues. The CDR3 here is CASSLSSNLNTGELFF. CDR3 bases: TGCGCCAGCAGTTTGTCGAGCAACCTTAACACCGGGGAGCTGTTTTTT.

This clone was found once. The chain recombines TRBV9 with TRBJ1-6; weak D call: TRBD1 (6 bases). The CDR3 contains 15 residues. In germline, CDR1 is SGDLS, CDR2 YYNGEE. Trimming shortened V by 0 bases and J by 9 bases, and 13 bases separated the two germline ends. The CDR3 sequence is CASSVGLGASSPLHF. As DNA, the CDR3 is TGTGCCAGCAGCGTAGGGCTGGGGGCGAGTTCACCCCTCCACTTT.

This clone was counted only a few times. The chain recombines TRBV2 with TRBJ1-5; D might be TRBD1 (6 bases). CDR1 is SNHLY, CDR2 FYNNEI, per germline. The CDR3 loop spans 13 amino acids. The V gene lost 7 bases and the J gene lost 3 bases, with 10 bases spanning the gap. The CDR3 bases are TGTGCCAGCACAGGGGTCCTCAATCAGCCCCAGCATTTT. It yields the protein CASTGVLNQPQHF.

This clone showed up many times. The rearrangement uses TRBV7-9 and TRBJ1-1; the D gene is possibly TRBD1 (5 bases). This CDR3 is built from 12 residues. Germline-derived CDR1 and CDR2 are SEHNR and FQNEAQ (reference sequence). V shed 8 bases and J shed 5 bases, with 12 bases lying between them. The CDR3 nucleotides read TGTGCCAGCGGCAAGGGGCGAACTGAAGCTTTCTTT. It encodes CASGKGRTEAFF.

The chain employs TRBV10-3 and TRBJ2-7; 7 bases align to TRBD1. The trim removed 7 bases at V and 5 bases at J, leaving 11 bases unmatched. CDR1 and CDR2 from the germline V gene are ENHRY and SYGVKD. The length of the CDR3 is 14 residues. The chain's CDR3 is CAIKVSMTGNEQYF. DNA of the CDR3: TGTGCCATCAAAGTATCAATGACAGGGAACGAGCAGTACTTC.

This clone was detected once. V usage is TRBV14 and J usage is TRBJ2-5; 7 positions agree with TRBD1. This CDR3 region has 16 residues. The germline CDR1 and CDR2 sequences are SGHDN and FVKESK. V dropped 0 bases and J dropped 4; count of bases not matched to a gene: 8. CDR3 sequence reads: CASSQELGGLGETQYF. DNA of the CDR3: TGTGCCAGCAGCCAAGAACTAGGGGGCCTCGGAGAGACCCAGTACTTC.

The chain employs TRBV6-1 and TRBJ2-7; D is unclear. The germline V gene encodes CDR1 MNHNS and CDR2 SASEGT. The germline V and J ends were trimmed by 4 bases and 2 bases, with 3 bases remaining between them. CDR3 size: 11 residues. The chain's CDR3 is CASSVTYEQYF. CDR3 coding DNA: TGTGCCAGCAGTGTTACCTACGAGCAGTACTTC.

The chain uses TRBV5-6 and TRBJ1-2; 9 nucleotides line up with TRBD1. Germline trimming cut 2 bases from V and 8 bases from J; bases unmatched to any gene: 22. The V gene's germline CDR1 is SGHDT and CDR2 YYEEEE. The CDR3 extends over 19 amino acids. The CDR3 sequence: CASSFVVFQGQGLPGGYTF. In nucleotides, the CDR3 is TGTGCCAGCAGCTTTGTAGTTTTCCAGGGACAGGGCTTGCCGGGCGGCTACACCTTC. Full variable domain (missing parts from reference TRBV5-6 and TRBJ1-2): DAGVTQSPTHLIKTRGQQVTLRCSPKSGHDTVSWYQQALGQGPQFIFQYYEEEERQRGNFPDRFSGHQFPNYSSELNVNALLLGDSALYLCASSFVVFQGQGLPGGYTFGSGTRLTVV.

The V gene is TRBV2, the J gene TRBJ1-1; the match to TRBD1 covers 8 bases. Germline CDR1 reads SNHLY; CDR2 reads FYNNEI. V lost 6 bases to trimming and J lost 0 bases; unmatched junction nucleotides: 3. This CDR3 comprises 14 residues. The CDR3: CASRDRAVNTEAFF. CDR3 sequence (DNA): TGTGCCAGCAGGGACAGGGCGGTGAACACTGAAGCTTTCTTT.

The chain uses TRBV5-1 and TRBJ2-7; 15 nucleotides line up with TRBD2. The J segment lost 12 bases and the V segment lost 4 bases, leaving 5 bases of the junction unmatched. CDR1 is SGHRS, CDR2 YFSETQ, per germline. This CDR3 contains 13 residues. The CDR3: CASSRTSGGAPYF. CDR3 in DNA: TGCGCCAGCAGCCGGACTAGCGGGGGGGCCCCGTACTTC.

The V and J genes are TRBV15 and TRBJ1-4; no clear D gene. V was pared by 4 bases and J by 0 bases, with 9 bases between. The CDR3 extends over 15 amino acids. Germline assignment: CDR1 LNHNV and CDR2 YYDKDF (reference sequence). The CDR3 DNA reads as TGTGCCACCAGCAAAGACCGAGCAACTAATGAAAAACTGTTTTTT. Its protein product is CATSKDRATNEKLFF.

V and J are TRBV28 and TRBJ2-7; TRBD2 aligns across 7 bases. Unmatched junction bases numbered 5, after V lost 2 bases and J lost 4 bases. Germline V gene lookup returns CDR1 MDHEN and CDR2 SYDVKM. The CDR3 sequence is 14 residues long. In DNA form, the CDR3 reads TGTGCCAGCAGTTTACGGGGGAGGGGATACGAGCAGTACTTC. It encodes CASSLRGRGYEQYF.

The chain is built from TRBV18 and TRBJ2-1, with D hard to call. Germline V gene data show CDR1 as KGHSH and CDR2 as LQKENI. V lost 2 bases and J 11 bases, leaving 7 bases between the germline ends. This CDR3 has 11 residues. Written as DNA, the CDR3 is TGTGCCAGCTCACCATCTGGACAGCAGTTCTTC. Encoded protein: CASSPSGQQFF.

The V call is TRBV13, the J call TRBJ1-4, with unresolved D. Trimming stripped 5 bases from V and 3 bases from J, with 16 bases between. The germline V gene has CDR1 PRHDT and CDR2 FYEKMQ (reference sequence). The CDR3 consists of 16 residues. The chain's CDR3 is CASSPYQELANEKLFF. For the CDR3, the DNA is TGTGCCAGCAGCCCATACCAGGAGCTGGCTAATGAAAAACTGTTTTTT.

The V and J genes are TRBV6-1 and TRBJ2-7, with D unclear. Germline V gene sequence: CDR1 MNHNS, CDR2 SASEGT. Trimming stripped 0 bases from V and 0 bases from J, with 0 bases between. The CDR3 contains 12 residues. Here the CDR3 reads CASSEASYEQYF. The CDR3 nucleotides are TGTGCCAGCAGTGAAGCCTCCTACGAGCAGTACTTC.

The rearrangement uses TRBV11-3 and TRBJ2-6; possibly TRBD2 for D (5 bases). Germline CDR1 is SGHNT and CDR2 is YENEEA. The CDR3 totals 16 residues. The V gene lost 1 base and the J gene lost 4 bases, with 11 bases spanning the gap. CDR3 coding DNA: TGTGCCAGCAGCTTAGGTCGGGGTTCGGGGGCCAACGTCCTGACTTTC. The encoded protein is CASSLGRGSGANVLTF. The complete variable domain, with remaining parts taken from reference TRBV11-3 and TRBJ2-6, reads EAGVVQSPRYKIIEKKQPVAFWCNPISGHNTLYWYLQNLGQGPELLIRYENEEAVDDSQLPKDRFSAERLKGVDSTLKIQPAELGDSAVYLCASSLGRGSGANVLTFGAGSRLTVL.

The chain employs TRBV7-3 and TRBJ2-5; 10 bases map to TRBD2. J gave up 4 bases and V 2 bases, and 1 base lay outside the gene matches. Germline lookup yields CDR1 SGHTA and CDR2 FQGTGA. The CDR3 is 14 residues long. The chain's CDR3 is CASSLLAGGETQYF. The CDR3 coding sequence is TGTGCCAGCAGCTTATTAGCGGGAGGAGAGACCCAGTACTTC.